This T cell receptor beta chain was recorded in a study of T-cell memory formation after mild COVID-19. Between the trimmed V and J ends, which lost 3 bases and 1 base, there was a span of 10 bases. CDR3 length equals 14 residues. CDR1 is LNHDA and CDR2 is SQIVND in the germline V gene (reference sequence). TCRdb independently ran MiXCR on the 5' RACE reads; one entry per CDR3 protein. This table has more than 450,000 distinct CDR3 sequences, about 20% appearing once. The source is an adult woman who had mild COVID-19 (a few samples of this study predate the infection). Cell type and time point are not known. Sequences were obtained from PBMCs or a T cell subset sorted from them (not recorded which). This chain connects TRBV19 to TRBJ2-7, with D hard to call. CDR3 sequence reads: CASSINGLSYEQYF. The DNA for the CDR3 is TGTGCCAGTAGTATTAACGGCCTATCCTACGAGCAGTACTTC. Together with reference TRBV19 and TRBJ2-7, the CDR3 gives the full variable domain: DGGITQSPKYLFRKEGQNVTLSCEQNLNHDAMYWYRQDPGQGLRLIYYSQIVNDFQKGDIAEGYSVSREKKESFPLTVTSAQKNPTAFYLCASSINGLSYEQYFGPGTRLTVT.